This T cell receptor beta chain originates from a study of blood T cell repertoires in COVID-19. Across the whole study: PBMCs, B-cell-depleted T cells, or T cells were the source of the cDNA or gDNA that made up the material.

In germline, CDR1 is SQVTM, CDR2 ANQGSEA. The CDR3 is made up of 11 amino acids. V was shortened by 4 bases and J by 1 base, with 3 bases between the two germline ends. In the authors' workflow: Amplification with reference gene primers provided the estimates of nucleated cell counts. Sequencing used immunoSEQ multiplex PCR; TCRdb keeps in-frame clones, though not all of them. V, J and clone size derive from that table, while D and trimming were established from the DNA sequence. The table shows just over 80,000 clones, with 81% occurring only once. The TCR was taken from an older man with acute or convalescent COVID-19. The sequencing input was peripheral blood. This chain joins TRBV29-1 and TRBJ2-3; D is unresolved. CDR3 sequence reads: CSVGGTDTQYF. The DNA for the CDR3 is TGCAGCGTTGGCGGCACAGATACGCAGTATTTT.